This T cell receptor (beta chain) originates from a study of regulatory T cells in long-lasting Graves disease. Arm-PCR of CDR3 regions with iRepertoire HTBI primers generated TCR beta libraries. One entry per CDR3 protein results from TCRdb running MiXCR on the multiplex PCR reads. Among about 400,000 distinct CDR3 sequences listed, about 20% were seen once. Germline V lookup: CDR1 SQVTM, CDR2 ANQGSEA. The CDR3 covers 14 residues. The V gene end was trimmed by 6 bases and the J gene end by 2 bases; junction bases not matched to a gene: 8. This clonotype has at least ten counts. The time point here: persistent/refractory GD, antithyroid drugs over 5 years with positive TRAb. RNA from PBMCs was the source of the TCR library. Diagnoses of Graves' disease were made by American Thyroid Association guidelines.

The chain uses TRBV29-1 and TRBJ2-5, with 8 bases fitting TRBD1. The source is a female donor with Graves disease. Material: peripheral blood mononuclear cells (PBMCs), obtained when the disease was refractory, from a patient treated with antithyroid drugs. The CDR3 DNA reads as TGCAGCGTCGATCTAGGACAGGGACAAGAGACCCAGTACTTC. Translating gives CSVDLGQGQETQYF.